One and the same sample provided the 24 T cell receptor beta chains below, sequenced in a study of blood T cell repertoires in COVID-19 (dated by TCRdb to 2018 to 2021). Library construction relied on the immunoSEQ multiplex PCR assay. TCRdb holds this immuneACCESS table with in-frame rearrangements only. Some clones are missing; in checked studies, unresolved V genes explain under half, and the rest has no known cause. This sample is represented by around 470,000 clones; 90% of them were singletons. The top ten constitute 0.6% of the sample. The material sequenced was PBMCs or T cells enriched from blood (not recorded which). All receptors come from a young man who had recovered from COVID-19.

CDR3 DNA: TGTACCTCCAGGGATACCTACGAGCAGTACTTC. It translates to CTSRDTYEQYF. J is TRBJ2-7 and V is TRBV27; D possibly corresponds to TRBD1 (5 bases). This CDR3 contains 11 residues. The germline CDR1 and CDR2 sequences are MNHEY and SMNVEV (reference sequence).

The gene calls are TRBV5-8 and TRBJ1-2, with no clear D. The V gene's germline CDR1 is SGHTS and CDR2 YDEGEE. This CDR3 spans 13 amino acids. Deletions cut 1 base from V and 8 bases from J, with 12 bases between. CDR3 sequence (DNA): TGTGCCAGCAGCTTGAGAGCGGAGATCGGCTACACCTTC. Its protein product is CASSLRAEIGYTF.

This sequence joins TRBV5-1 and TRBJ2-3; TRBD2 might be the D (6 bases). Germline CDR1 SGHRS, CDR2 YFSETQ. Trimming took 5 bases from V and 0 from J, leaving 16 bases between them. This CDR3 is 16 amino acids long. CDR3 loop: CASRYRGTTSTDTQYF. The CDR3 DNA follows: TGCGCCAGCAGGTACCGGGGGACGACTAGCACAGATACGCAGTATTTT.

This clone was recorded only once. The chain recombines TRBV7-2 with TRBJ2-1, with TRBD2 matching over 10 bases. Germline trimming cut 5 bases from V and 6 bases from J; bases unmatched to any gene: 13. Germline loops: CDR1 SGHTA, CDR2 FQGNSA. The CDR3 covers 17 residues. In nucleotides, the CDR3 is TGTGCCAGCAGCCCCTGGGTGGTAGCGGGGGGTAGCAATGAGCAGTTCTTC. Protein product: CASSPWVVAGGSNEQFF.

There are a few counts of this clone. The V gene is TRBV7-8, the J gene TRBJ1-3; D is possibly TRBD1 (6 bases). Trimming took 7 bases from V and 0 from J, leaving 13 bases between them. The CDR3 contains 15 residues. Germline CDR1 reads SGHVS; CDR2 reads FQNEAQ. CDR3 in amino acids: CASTLGAHSGNTIYF. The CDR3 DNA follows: TGTGCCAGCACTTTGGGGGCTCACTCTGGAAACACCATATATTTT.

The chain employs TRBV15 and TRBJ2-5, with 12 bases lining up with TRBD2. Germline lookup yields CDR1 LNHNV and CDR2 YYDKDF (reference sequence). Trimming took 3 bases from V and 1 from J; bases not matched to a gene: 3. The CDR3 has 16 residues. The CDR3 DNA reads TGTGCCACCAGCAGTAGACTAGCGGGAGTCCAAGAGACCCAGTACTTC. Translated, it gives CATSSRLAGVQETQYF.

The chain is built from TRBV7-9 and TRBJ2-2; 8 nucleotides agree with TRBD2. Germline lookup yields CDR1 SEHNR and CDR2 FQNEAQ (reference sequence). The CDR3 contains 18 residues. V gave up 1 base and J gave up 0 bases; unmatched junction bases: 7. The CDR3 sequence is CASSLGKFGRANTGELFF. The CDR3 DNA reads TGTGCCAGCAGCTTAGGCAAGTTCGGGAGGGCGAACACCGGGGAGCTGTTTTTT.

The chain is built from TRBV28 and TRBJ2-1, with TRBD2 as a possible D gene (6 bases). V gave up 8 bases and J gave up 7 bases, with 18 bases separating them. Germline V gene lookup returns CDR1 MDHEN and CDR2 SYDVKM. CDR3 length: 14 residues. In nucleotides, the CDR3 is TGTGCCAGCCGCCGTGGAGGGCCTCGGAATGAGCAGTTCTTC. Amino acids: CASRRGGPRNEQFF.

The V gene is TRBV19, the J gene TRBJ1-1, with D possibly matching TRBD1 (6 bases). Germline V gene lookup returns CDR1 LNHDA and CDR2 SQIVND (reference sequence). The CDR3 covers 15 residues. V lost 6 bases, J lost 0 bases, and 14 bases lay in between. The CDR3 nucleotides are TGTGCCAGTAGCGCCCAGGGGCGGATGAACACTGAAGCTTTCTTT. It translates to CASSAQGRMNTEAFF.

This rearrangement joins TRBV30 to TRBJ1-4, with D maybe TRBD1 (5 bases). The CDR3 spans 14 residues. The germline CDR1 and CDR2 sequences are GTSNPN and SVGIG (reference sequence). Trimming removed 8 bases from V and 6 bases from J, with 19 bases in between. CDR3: CAGTDGGRDEKLFF. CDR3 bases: TGTGCCGGCACGGATGGGGGGAGAGATGAAAAACTGTTTTTT.

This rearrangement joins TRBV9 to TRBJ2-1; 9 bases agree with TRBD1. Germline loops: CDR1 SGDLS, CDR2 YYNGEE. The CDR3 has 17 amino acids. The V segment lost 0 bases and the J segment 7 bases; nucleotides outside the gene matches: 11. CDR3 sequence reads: CASSVALSGTGYNEQFF. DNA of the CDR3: TGTGCCAGCAGCGTAGCCCTTTCCGGGACAGGGTATAATGAGCAGTTCTTC. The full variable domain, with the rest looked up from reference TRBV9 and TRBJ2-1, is DSGVTQTPKHLITATGQRVTLRCSPRSGDLSVYWYQQSLDQGLQFLIQYYNGEERAKGNILERFSAQQFPDLHSELNLSSLELGDSALYFCASSVALSGTGYNEQFFGPGTRLTVL.

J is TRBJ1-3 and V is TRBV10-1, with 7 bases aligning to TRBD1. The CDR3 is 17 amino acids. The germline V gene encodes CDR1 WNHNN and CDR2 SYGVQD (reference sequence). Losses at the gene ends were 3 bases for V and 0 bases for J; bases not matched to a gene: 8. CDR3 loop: CASSDGGTEISGNTIYF. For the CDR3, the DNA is TGCGCCAGCAGTGACGGCGGGACAGAAATCTCTGGAAACACCATATATTTT.

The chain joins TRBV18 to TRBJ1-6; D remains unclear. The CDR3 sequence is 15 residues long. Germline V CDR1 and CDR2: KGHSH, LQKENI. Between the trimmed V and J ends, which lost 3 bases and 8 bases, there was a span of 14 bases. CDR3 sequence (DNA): TGTGCCAGCTCACCCATGACCGGAGGAGATTCACCCCTCCACTTT. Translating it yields CASSPMTGGDSPLHF.

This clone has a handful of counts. The CDR3 coding sequence is TGTGCCAGCAGCTCCCAACAGGGGAACACTGAAGCTTTCTTT. This codes for CASSSQQGNTEAFF. V and J are TRBV7-3 and TRBJ1-1, with D perhaps TRBD1 (6 bases). Trimming shortened V by 4 bases and J by 1 base, and 10 bases separated the two germline ends. The CDR3 runs 14 residues. The germline CDR1 and CDR2 sequences are SGHTA and FQGTGA.

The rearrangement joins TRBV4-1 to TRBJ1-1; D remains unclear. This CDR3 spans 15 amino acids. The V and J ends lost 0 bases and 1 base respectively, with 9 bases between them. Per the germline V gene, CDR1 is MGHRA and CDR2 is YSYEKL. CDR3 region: CASSQDLSGNTEAFF. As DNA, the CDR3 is TGCGCCAGCAGCCAAGATCTTTCAGGGAACACTGAAGCTTTCTTT.

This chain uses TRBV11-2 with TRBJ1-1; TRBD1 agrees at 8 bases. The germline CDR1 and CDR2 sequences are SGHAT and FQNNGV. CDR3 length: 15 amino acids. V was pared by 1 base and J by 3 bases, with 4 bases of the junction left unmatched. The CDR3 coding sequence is TGTGCCAGCAGCTTAGCGGCAGGGGGCTACACTGAAGCTTTCTTT. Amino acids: CASSLAAGGYTEAFF. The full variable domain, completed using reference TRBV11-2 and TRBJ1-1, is EAGVAQSPRYKIIEKRQSVAFWCNPISGHATLYWYQQILGQGPKLLIQFQNNGVVDDSQLPKDRFSAERLKGVDSTLKIQPAKLEDSAVYLCASSLAAGGYTEAFFGQGTRLTVV.

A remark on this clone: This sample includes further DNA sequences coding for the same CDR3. The CDR3 DNA sequence: TGTGCCAGCAGCGTAGGGACTAGCGGGAGTTACAATGAGCAGTTCTTC. It specifies CASSVGTSGSYNEQFF. The chain combines TRBV9 with TRBJ2-1, with TRBD2 identical over 13 bases. Germline V lookup: CDR1 SGDLS, CDR2 YYNGEE. The CDR3 totals 16 residues. V shed 0 bases and J 4 bases; nucleotides not matched to a gene: 1.

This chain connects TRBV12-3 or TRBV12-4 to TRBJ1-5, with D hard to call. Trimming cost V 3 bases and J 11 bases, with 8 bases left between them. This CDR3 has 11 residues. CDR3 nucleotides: TGTGCCAGCAGTTTGTTGGGCTCCCAGCATTTT. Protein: CASSLLGSQHF.

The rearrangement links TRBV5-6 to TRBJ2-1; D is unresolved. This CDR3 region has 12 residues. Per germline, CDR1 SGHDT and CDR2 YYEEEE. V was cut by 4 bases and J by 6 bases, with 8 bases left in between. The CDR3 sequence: CASSRGSNEQFF. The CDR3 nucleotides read TGTGCCAGCAGCCGAGGTAGCAATGAGCAGTTCTTC. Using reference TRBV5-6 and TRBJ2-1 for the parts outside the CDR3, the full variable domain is DAGVTQSPTHLIKTRGQQVTLRCSPKSGHDTVSWYQQALGQGPQFIFQYYEEEERQRGNFPDRFSGHQFPNYSSELNVNALLLGDSALYLCASSRGSNEQFFGPGTRLTVL.

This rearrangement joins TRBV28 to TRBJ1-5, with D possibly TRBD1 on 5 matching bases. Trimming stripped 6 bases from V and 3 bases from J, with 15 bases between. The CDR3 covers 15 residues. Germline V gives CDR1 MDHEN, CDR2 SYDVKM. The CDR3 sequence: CASRPGGGTNQPQHF. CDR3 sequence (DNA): TGTGCCAGCAGACCGGGCGGGGGGACCAATCAGCCCCAGCATTTT.

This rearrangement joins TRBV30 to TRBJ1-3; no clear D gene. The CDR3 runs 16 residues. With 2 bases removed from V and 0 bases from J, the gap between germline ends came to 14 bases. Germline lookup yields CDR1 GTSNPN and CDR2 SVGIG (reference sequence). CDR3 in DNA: TGTGCCTGGAGTCGAAATTTACAGAGCTCTGGAAACACCATATATTTT. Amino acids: CAWSRNLQSSGNTIYF.

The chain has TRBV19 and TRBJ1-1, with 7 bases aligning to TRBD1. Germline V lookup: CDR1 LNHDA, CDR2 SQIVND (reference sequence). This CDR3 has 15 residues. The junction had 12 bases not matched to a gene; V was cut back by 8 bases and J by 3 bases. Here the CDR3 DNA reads TGTGCCAGTCCTAGCCCCAGGGGGATGCACACTGAAGCTTTCTTT. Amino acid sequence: CASPSPRGMHTEAFF.

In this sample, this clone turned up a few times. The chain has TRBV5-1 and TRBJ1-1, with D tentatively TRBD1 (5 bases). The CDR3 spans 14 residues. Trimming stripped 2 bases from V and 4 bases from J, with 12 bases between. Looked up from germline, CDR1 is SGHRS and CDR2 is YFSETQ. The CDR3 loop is CASSLGDLGTEAFF. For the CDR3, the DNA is TGCGCCAGCAGCTTAGGGGATTTGGGCACTGAAGCTTTCTTT.

The CDR3 region has the DNA TGTGCCAGCGGAGGCGGGGGGGCGTCCTACAATGAGCAGTTCTTC. Amino acid sequence: CASGGGGASYNEQFF. The V and J genes are TRBV2 and TRBJ2-1, with TRBD2 matching over 9 bases. Germline-derived CDR1 and CDR2 are SNHLY and FYNNEI. CDR3 length: 15 residues. Trimming at V came to 8 bases and at J to 1 base, leaving 6 bases not matched to a gene. The full variable domain, rest sourced from reference TRBV2 and TRBJ2-1, is EPEVTQTPSHQVTQMGQEVILRCVPISNHLYFYWYRQILGQKVEFLVSFYNNEISEKSEIFDDQFSVERPDGSNFTLKIRSTKLEDSAMYFCASGGGGASYNEQFFGPGTRLTVL.